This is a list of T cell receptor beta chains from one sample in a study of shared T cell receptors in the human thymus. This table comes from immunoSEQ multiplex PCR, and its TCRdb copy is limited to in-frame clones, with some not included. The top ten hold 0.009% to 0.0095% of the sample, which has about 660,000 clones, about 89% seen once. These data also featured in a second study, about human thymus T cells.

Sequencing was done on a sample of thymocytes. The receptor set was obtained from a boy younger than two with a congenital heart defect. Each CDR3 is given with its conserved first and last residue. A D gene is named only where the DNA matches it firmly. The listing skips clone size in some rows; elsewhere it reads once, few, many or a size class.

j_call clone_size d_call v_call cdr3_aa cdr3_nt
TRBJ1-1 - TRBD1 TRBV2 CAINLFGTGRTEAFF TGTGCCATTAACCTTTTTGGGACAGGGCGCACTGAAGCTTTCTTT
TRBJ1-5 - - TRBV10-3 CAISTTGLSNQPQHF TGTGCCATCAGTACGACGGGACTTAGCAATCAGCCCCAGCATTTT
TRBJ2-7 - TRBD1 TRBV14 CASSQHRDRGGEQYF TGTGCCAGCAGCCAACATAGGGACAGGGGAGGCGAGCAGTACTTC
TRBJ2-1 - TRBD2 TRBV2 CASSAAPTSGSHNEQFF TGTGCCAGCAGTGCCGCCCCCACTAGCGGGTCGCACAATGAGCAGTTCTTC
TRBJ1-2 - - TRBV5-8 CASSFRDLYGYTF TGTGCCAGCAGCTTCCGGGACTTATATGGCTACACCTTC
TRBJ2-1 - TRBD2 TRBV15 CATSTLTSGRPIYPSYNEQFF TGTGCCACCAGCACCCTGACTAGCGGGAGACCCATTTACCCCTCCTACAATGAGCAGTTCTTC
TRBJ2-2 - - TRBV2 CASSDRGENTGELFF TGTGCCAGCAGTGACAGGGGCGAGAACACCGGGGAGCTGTTTTTT
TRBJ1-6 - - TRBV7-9 CASNYFPGPLHF TGTGCCAGCAACTATTTCCCGGGACCCCTCCACTTT
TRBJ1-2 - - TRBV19 CASSWREQEYGYTF TGTGCCAGTAGTTGGAGGGAACAGGAGTATGGCTACACCTTC
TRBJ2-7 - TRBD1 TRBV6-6 CASSPLTGGYEQYF TGTGCCAGCAGTCCACTGACAGGGGGCTACGAGCAGTACTTC
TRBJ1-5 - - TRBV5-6 CASSYHAGDRQPQHF TGTGCCAGCAGCTATCACGCGGGAGACAGACAGCCCCAGCATTTT
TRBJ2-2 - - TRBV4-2 CASSPWEVPVANTGELFF TGTGCCAGCAGCCCGTGGGAGGTGCCAGTCGCGAACACCGGGGAGCTGTTTTTT
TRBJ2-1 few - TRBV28 CASSWEPQGGNEQFF TGTGCCAGCAGTTGGGAACCGCAGGGTGGAAATGAGCAGTTCTTC
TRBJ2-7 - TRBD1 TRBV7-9 CASSLSQGDREPYEQYF TGTGCCAGCAGCTTATCCCAAGGGGACAGGGAACCCTACGAGCAGTACTTC
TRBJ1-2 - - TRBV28 CASRDGGRGGGYTF TGTGCCAGCAGGGACGGGGGCCGCGGGGGAGGCTACACCTTC
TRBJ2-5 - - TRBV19 CASSISGGPQETQYF TGTGCCAGTAGTATATCCGGGGGTCCCCAAGAGACCCAGTACTTC
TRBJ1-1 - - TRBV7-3 CASSLTGSQNTEAFF TGTGCCAGCAGCTTAACGGGCAGCCAGAACACTGAAGCTTTCTTT
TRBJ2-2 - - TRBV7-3 CASSSPLNTGELFF TGTGCCAGCAGCTCCCCTTTGAACACCGGGGAGCTGTTTTTT
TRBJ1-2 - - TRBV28 CASTGGPRGYGYTF TGTGCCAGCACGGGGGGTCCCAGAGGCTATGGCTACACCTTC
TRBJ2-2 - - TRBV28 CAITPGVGTGELFF TGTGCCATCACCCCAGGGGTTGGCACCGGGGAGCTGTTTTTT
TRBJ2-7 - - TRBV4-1 CASSQEQGEQYF TGCGCCAGCAGCCAAGAGCAGGGCGAGCAGTACTTC
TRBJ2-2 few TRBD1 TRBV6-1 CASDGTGENTGELFF TGTGCCAGCGACGGGACAGGGGAGAACACCGGGGAGCTGTTTTTT
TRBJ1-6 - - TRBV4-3 CASGTGSSYNSPLHF TGCGCCAGCGGCACAGGAAGCTCCTATAATTCCCCCCTCCACTTT
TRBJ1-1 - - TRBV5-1 CASSLAYGVNTEAFF TGCGCCAGCAGCTTGGCCTACGGGGTGAACACTGAAGCTTTCTTT
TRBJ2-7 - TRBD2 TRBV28 CASSLGPGFRTSVYEQYF TGTGCCAGCAGTTTGGGCCCCGGGTTCCGGACTAGCGTCTACGAGCAGTACTTC
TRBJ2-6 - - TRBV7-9 CASSLPPGPSSGANVLTF TGTGCCAGCAGCTTACCGCCAGGGCCGAGCTCTGGGGCCAACGTCCTGACTTTC
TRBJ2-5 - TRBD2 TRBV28 CASSFRLAGASGTQYF TGTGCCAGCAGTTTCAGGCTAGCGGGAGCATCGGGGACCCAGTACTTC
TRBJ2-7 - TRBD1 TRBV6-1 CASSGPWGQGSYEQYF TGTGCCAGCAGTGGGCCGTGGGGACAGGGCTCCTACGAGCAGTACTTC
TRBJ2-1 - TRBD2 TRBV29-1 CSVALAGVVYNEQFF TGCAGCGTTGCGTTAGCGGGAGTCGTCTACAATGAGCAGTTCTTC
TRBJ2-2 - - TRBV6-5 CASSPRNTGELFF TGTGCCAGCAGCCCCCGTAACACCGGGGAGCTGTTTTTT
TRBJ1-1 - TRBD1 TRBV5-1 CASSPGQGPNTEAFF TGCGCCAGCAGCCCCGGACAGGGCCCGAACACTGAAGCTTTCTTT
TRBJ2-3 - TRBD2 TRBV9 CASSGVRTSGGTDTQYF TGTGCCAGCAGCGGAGTCAGGACTAGCGGGGGTACAGATACGCAGTATTTT
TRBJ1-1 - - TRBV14 CASSQGGRKNTEAFF TGTGCCAGCAGCCAAGGGGGCAGGAAGAACACTGAAGCTTTCTTT
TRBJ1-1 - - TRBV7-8 CASSRESGGTEAFF TGTGCCAGCAGCCGAGAGAGTGGCGGGACTGAAGCTTTCTTT
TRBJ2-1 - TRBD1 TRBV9 CASSVARGQGAPSSYNEQFF TGTGCCAGCAGCGTAGCTAGGGGACAGGGGGCCCCTAGCTCCTACAATGAGCAGTTCTTC
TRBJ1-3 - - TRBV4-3 CASSQLMTGGNLSGNTIYF TGCGCCAGCAGCCAACTGATGACAGGCGGTAACCTCTCTGGAAACACCATATATTTT
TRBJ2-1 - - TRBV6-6 CASSPQGGNYNEQFF TGTGCCAGCAGCCCGCAGGGGGGAAATTACAATGAGCAGTTCTTC
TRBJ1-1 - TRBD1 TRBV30 CAWTPGQGRTEAFF TGTGCCTGGACCCCGGGACAGGGGCGTACTGAAGCTTTCTTT
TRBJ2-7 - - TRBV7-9 CASSLGQDSGLYEQYF TGTGCCAGCAGCTTAGGGCAGGACAGCGGCCTTTACGAGCAGTACTTC
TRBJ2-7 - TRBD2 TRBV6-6 CASRTSGGDIYEQYF TGTGCCAGCAGAACTAGCGGGGGTGACATCTACGAGCAGTACTTC
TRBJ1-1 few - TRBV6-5 CASSYSEGRRNTEAFF TGTGCCAGCAGTTACTCGGAGGGGCGTAGGAACACTGAAGCTTTCTTT
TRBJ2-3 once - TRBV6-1 CASSEYLPDTQYF TGTGCCAGCAGTGAATATCTACCAGATACGCAGTATTTT
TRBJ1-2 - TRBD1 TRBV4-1 CASSQEIGQGADYGYTF TGCGCCAGCAGCCAAGAAATCGGTCAGGGGGCAGACTATGGCTACACCTTC
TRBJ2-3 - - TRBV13 CASSQRVDLRADTQYF TGTGCCAGCAGTCAGAGGGTTGATTTGCGAGCAGATACGCAGTATTTT
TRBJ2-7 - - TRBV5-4 CASSRPGSHEQYF TGTGCCAGCAGTCGCCCAGGTTCCCACGAGCAGTACTTC
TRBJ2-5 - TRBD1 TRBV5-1 CASSLGQGKETQYF TGCGCCAGCAGCTTGGGACAGGGCAAGGAGACCCAGTACTTC
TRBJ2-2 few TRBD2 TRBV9 CASSVSRGGPTGELFF TGTGCCAGCAGCGTCTCCCGGGGGGGCCCCACCGGGGAGCTGTTTTTT
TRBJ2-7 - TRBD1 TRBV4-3 CASSQTGATHEQYF TGCGCCAGCAGCCAAACAGGGGCTACCCACGAGCAGTACTTC
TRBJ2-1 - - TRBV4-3 CASSHRLSSYNEQFF TGCGCCAGCAGCCACCGACTTAGCTCCTACAATGAGCAGTTCTTC
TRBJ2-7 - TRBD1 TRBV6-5 CASSYQPGQGTYEQYF TGTGCCAGCAGTTACCAACCGGGACAGGGGACCTACGAGCAGTACTTC
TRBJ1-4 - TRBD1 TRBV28 CASSFPQGAKEKLFF TGTGCCAGCAGTTTCCCGCAGGGGGCTAAGGAAAAACTGTTTTTT
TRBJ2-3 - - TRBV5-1 CASSTIVSGNTDTQYF TGCGCCAGCAGCACCATAGTATCCGGGAACACAGATACGCAGTATTTT
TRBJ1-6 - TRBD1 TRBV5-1 CASSLRGQGARSYNSPLHF TGCGCCAGCAGCTTGAGAGGACAGGGGGCTAGGTCCTATAATTCCCCCCTCCACTTT